This TCR beta chain was sequenced in a study of cytomegalovirus exposure and HLA in healthy donors. Study-level points and caveats: Previous analysis showed most TCR beta V segments were productive about 87% or about 30% of the time.

Germline assignment: CDR1 SEHNR and CDR2 FQNEAQ (reference sequence). V lost 6 bases and J lost 4, with 18 bases in between. This CDR3 has 15 residues. Nominally healthy donors were sampled, though unrecorded immune exposures were likely. Vbeta (60) and Jbeta (13) primers were used in the PCR. Profiling relied on immunoSEQ multiplex PCR, and the TCRdb table lists in-frame clones only, not all of them. The sample comprises roughly 180,000 clones, less than 85% of which are singletons, and roughly 1.5% rests with the top ten. On this clone: No antigen is known for it.

The sample comprised PBMCs. J is TRBJ1-1 and V is TRBV7-9; D gene uncertain. The sequence was obtained from a male donor in good health and CMV-seronegative. In DNA, the CDR3 is TGTGCCAGCAGTCGTCCAATCACGGTGAGCACTGAAGCTTTCTTT. This codes for CASSRPITVSTEAFF. Looking up the rest from reference TRBV7-9 and TRBJ1-1 gives the full variable domain: DTGVSQNPRHKITKRGQNVTFRCDPISEHNRLYWYRQTLGQGPEFLTYFQNEAQLEKSRLLSDRFSAERPKGSFSTLEIQRTEQGDSAMYLCASSRPITVSTEAFFGQGTRLTVV.